Reported below is one T cell receptor beta chain. The PCR was carried out with 60 Vbeta primers and 13 Jbeta primers. TCRdb keeps only in-frame clones here, not all; method: immunoSEQ multiplex PCR. The repertoire shows some 84,000 clones; the top ten hold 0.58%. The data derive from a study of cytomegalovirus exposure and HLA in healthy donors. Study at large: Researchers previously reported finding about 110 million unique TCR beta sequences from 170 million or so T cells.

This CDR3 has 14 amino acids. Trimming removed 3 bases at V and 0 bases at J, with 8 bases between. The germline V gene has CDR1 SGHVS and CDR2 FQNEAQ. The chain combines TRBV7-8 with TRBJ1-1; D is ambiguous. Sequenced: PBMCs. This TCR came from a man aged 50 to 60 in good health and CMV-seronegative. CDR3 in amino acids: CASSFTKMNTEAFF. CDR3 nucleotides: TGTGCCAGCAGCTTCACTAAGATGAACACTGAAGCTTTCTTT.